These T cell receptor beta chains were read from a single sample in a study of cytomegalovirus exposure and HLA in healthy donors. Clones were read by immunoSEQ multiplex PCR, and TCRdb kept only the in-frame ones, dropping some. The repertoire holds about 130,000 clones, about two thirds seen once, with approximately 3.5% in the top ten. The sequencing sample was made of PBMCs. Source of these receptors: a man younger than 45 in good health and CMV-seronegative. Both conserved end residues are part of each CDR3. A D gene is named only where the DNA matches it firmly. Only some rows state a clone size, as once, few, many or a class for expanded clones.

>-|TRBD1|TRBJ1-2|14|TRBV4-1
TGCGCCAGCAGCCCCCCGGACAGGGGACATGGCTACACCTTC
CASSPPDRGHGYTF
>-|TRBD1|TRBJ1-1|16|TRBV5-4
TGTGCCAGCAGCTTCCCTCCGACAGGGGGGAACACTGAAGCTTTCTTT
CASSFPPTGGNTEAFF
>-|TRBD1|TRBJ2-1|12|TRBV2
TGTGCCAGCAGTGAACGGGCCAGGGGGTTGGTCTTC
CASSERARGLVF
>-|-|TRBJ2-3|16|TRBV15
TGTGCCACCAGCAGAGATCGGCGTGGAGGGACAGATACGCAGTATTTT
CATSRDRRGGTDTQYF
>-|TRBD2|TRBJ2-3|16|TRBV5-1
TGCGCCAGCAGCCTCGGGACTAGCGGGAGCACAGATACGCAGTATTTT
CASSLGTSGSTDTQYF
>-|-|TRBJ2-3|15|TRBV6-1
TGTGCCAGCACCCTAAACTCCGAGGGCACAGATACGCAGTATTTT
CASTLNSEGTDTQYF
>few|-|TRBJ2-3|14|TRBV6-5
TGTGCCAGCAGTTACGTGGAGGGAACAGATACGCAGTATTTT
CASSYVEGTDTQYF
>-|-|TRBJ2-3|15|TRBV4-1
TGCGCCAGCAGCCAAGCGCCAGGGTTTGAAGGTACGCAGTATTTT
CASSQAPGFEGTQYF
>-|-|TRBJ2-7|11|TRBV5-6
TGTGCCAGCGGACTTGACTACGAGCAGTACTTC
CASGLDYEQYF
>few|-|TRBJ2-1|14|TRBV10-1
TGCGCCAGCAGTAAGACCGGGACAAGAAATGAGCAGTTCTTC
CASSKTGTRNEQFF
>few|-|TRBJ2-4|14|TRBV6-1
TGTGCCAGCAGTTCCCGAGGGGGTAAAAACATTCAGTACTTC
CASSSRGGKNIQYF
>few|-|TRBJ1-6|16|TRBV19
TGTGCCAGTAGTATCGGTCTCAGGGATTATAATTCACCCCTCCACTTT
CASSIGLRDYNSPLHF
>-|-|TRBJ2-2|14|TRBV2
TGTGCCAGCAGTGCCGGGGTGTGGACCGGGGAGCTGTTTTTT
CASSAGVWTGELFF
>-|-|TRBJ1-1|15|TRBV10-3
TGTGCCATCAGCGTACAGTGGGCCGGGGACACTGAAGCTTTCTTT
CAISVQWAGDTEAFF
>once|-|TRBJ2-7|14|TRBV11-3
TGTGCCAGCAGCCCAGGACACCTCTCCTACGAGCAGTACTTC
CASSPGHLSYEQYF
>-|TRBD1|TRBJ1-5|15|TRBV27
TGTGCCAGCAGCCTCATGACAGGGGGGGGTCAGCCCCAGCACTTT
CASSLMTGGGQPQHF
>few|-|TRBJ1-1|14|TRBV10-3
TGTGCCATCAGTGTCATACAGGGGAACACTGAAGCTTTCTTT
CAISVIQGNTEAFF
>-|-|TRBJ1-1|14|TRBV7-8
TGTGCCAGCAGCTTAGGGCAGGGGAACACTGAAGCTTTCTTT
CASSLGQGNTEAFF
>few|TRBD1|TRBJ1-4|16|TRBV4-1
TGCGCCAGCAGCCAAGATCCAGGACAGGGCCGAGAAAAACTGTTTTTT
CASSQDPGQGREKLFF
>-|TRBD1|TRBJ2-7|17|TRBV19
TGTGCCAGTAGTATAGGGGGAATTGGACAGGGCGGCCACGAGCAGTACTTC
CASSIGGIGQGGHEQYF
>-|-|TRBJ2-3|15|TRBV27
TGTGCCAGCAGTTTATCGACGGGGGGCGTAGATACGCAGTATTTT
CASSLSTGGVDTQYF
>-|TRBD1|TRBJ2-7|14|TRBV9
TGTGCCAGCAACACCGGGACAGGGGTACGCGAGCAGTACTTC
CASNTGTGVREQYF
>few|-|TRBJ2-5|15|TRBV5-1
TGCGCCAGCAGCTGGTACCAGGGCAACCAAGAGACCCAGTACTTC
CASSWYQGNQETQYF
>-|TRBD1|TRBJ1-2|15|TRBV10-3
TGTGCCATCAGTGGGCCGGGACAGGGGTTGGAGGGCTACACCTTC
CAISGPGQGLEGYTF
>-|-|TRBJ1-2|14|TRBV6-1
TGTGCCAGCAGTGAAATCGGGGGGCGTTATGGCTACACCTTC
CASSEIGGRYGYTF
>few|-|TRBJ1-2|14|TRBV19
TGTGCCAGTAGTATATCACGAGTGAACTATGGCTACACCTTC
CASSISRVNYGYTF
>-|-|TRBJ2-1|13|TRBV11-2
TGTGCCAGCAGCTTAGATCTTAGGAGAAGGCAGTTCTTC
CASSLDLRRRQFF
>-|TRBD2|TRBJ2-1|15|TRBV4-2
TGTGCCAGCAGCCAAGCCCTGGTAGCGGGGGGCGAGCAGTTCTTC
CASSQALVAGGEQFF
>-|-|TRBJ2-7|14|TRBV10-3
TGTGCCACCAAGGGAGACCCCGGCTCCTACGAGCAGTACTTC
CATKGDPGSYEQYF
>-|-|TRBJ2-3|14|TRBV5-1
TGCGCCAGCAGCTTGGTGGGGGGGCCAGATACGCAGTATTTT
CASSLVGGPDTQYF
>once|-|TRBJ2-7|14|TRBV7-6
TGTGCCAGCAGCTTACTCGCAGGTTCCTACGAGCAGTACTTC
CASSLLAGSYEQYF
>few|-|TRBJ1-6|17|TRBV21-1
TGTGCCAGCAGCAAAGAGGGGACAGGGCCTTTCGACTCACCCCTCCACTTT
CASSKEGTGPFDSPLHF
>-|-|TRBJ2-6|19|TRBV7-2
TGTGCCAGCAGCTCGGCGGGGTCCGTCGCTCTCTCTGGGGCCAACGTCCTGACTTTC
CASSSAGSVALSGANVLTF
>-|TRBD2|TRBJ2-3|16|TRBV6-1
TGTGCCAGCAGTGAAGCTCCGGGGGGTCTCACAGATACGCAGTATTTT
CASSEAPGGLTDTQYF
>once|TRBD2|TRBJ2-3|16|TRBV5-6
TGTGCCAGCAGCTGGGGGGCTAGCGGGGGGGCAGATACGCAGTATTTT
CASSWGASGGADTQYF
>-|-|TRBJ2-5|15|TRBV5-1
TGCGCCAGCAGCTTGCCCAAGACAGCTCAAGAGACCCAGTACTTC
CASSLPKTAQETQYF
>-|-|TRBJ1-5|14|TRBV30
TGTGCCTGGAGTGGGGCAGCGGCTCCCCAGCCCCAGCATTTT
CAWSGAAAPQPQHF
>-|TRBD1|TRBJ1-2|13|TRBV11-1
TGTGCCAGCAGCGACACAGGGGACTATGGCTACACCTTC
CASSDTGDYGYTF
>few|-|TRBJ1-3|15|TRBV2
TGTGCCAGCAGTGAAGGGAGATACTCTGGAAACACCATATATTTT
CASSEGRYSGNTIYF
>-|TRBD2|TRBJ2-5|17|TRBV27
TGTGCCAGCAGCTCTCCGAGCGAGCGGGGTGGTCAAGAGACCCAGTACTTC
CASSSPSERGGQETQYF
>-|-|TRBJ1-1|12|TRBV30
TGTGCCTGGAGTGTACTCAACACTGAAGCTTTCTTT
CAWSVLNTEAFF
>-|-|TRBJ1-2|12|TRBV27
TGTGCCAGCAGTAAAGCAGGATATGGCTACACCTTC
CASSKAGYGYTF
>-|-|TRBJ1-2|14|TRBV5-6
TGTGCCAGCAGTGATCTGGCGCGGAGTAGTGGCTACACCTTC
CASSDLARSSGYTF
>-|TRBD2|TRBJ2-1|17|TRBV5-1
TGCGCCAGCAGTTTGGCCCCTCTCGGGCGCGGGGGGAATGAGCAGTTCTTC
CASSLAPLGRGGNEQFF
>-|-|TRBJ2-1|12|TRBV7-8
TGTGCCAGCAGCCTCTCGGGATTTGAGCAGTTCTTC
CASSLSGFEQFF
>-|-|TRBJ2-3|14|TRBV15
TGTGCCACCAGCAGAGCCAGGGGCAGAGATACGCAGTATTTT
CATSRARGRDTQYF
>-|TRBD1|TRBJ1-2|14|TRBV29-1
TGCAGCGTTGTGGTGGGCCAGGGGGCTTGGGGCTACACCTTC
CSVVVGQGAWGYTF
>many|-|TRBJ1-6|14|TRBV6-1
TGTGCCAGCAAGGTGGGGGAGGAAAATTCACCCCTCCACTTT
CASKVGEENSPLHF
>-|TRBD1|TRBJ1-5|14|TRBV7-8
TGTGCCAGCAACAGGGGGCAGCGGGGACAGCCCCAGCATTTT
CASNRGQRGQPQHF
>-|TRBD2|TRBJ2-2|18|TRBV7-9
TGTGCCAGCAGCCAATTCTCATCTAGCGGGGGCTCCACCGGGGAGCTGTTTTTT
CASSQFSSSGGSTGELFF
>few|TRBD1|TRBJ2-3|16|TRBV6-4
TGTGCCAGCAGTGACTCGGCGGGACAGGGGGCAGATACGCAGTATTTT
CASSDSAGQGADTQYF
>-|TRBD1|TRBJ2-7|16|TRBV18
TGTGCCAGCTCACCACCCATGGGACAGGGGGCCTACGAGCAGTACTTC
CASSPPMGQGAYEQYF
>-|TRBD1|TRBJ1-1|16|TRBV2
TGTGCCAGCACCCTAAGGGGCAGGACAGGGGACACTGAAGCTTTCTTT
CASTLRGRTGDTEAFF
>-|TRBD2|TRBJ2-5|16|TRBV5-1
TGCGCCAGCAGCTTGGGAAATAGCGGGGGGGAAGAGACCCAGTACTTC
CASSLGNSGGEETQYF
>-|-|TRBJ2-1|14|TRBV7-2
TGTGCCAGCAGCTTAGGGAGAACCGACAATGAGCAGTTCTTC
CASSLGRTDNEQFF
>-|-|TRBJ1-1|15|TRBV30
TGTGCCTGGAGTGGGAGTGTTTTTTGGGAGACTGAAGCTTTCTTT
CAWSGSVFWETEAFF
>-|TRBD2|TRBJ2-7|19|TRBV6-1
TGTGCCAGCAGTGAAGAGGAATGGGGACTAGCGGGGGGATCTTACGAGCAGTACTTC
CASSEEEWGLAGGSYEQYF
>-|TRBD1|TRBJ2-5|14|TRBV7-3
TGTGCCAGCAGCCAAGACAGGGACCAAGAGACCCAGTACTTC
CASSQDRDQETQYF